The 7 T cell receptor beta chains presented below share a single source sample, sequenced in a study of cytomegalovirus exposure and HLA in healthy donors (dated by TCRdb to 2016 to 2017). Libraries were made using the immunoSEQ multiplex PCR assay. For the multiplex PCR, a mixture combining 60 forward primers for TCR Vbeta segments and 13 reverse primers for TCR Jbeta segments was used. The source is immuneACCESS, and TCRdb retained only in-frame sequences with V and J called. Part of the clones is not carried over; for the studies checked, unresolved V genes explain less than half of this, and the remainder is unexplained. This sample holds tens of thousands of clones; 60% to 85% were observed only once. The ten largest clones add up to approximately 1.5% of the sample. Sample: PBMCs. The receptors shown here come from a man aged 35-49 years in good health and CMV-seronegative.

This chain connects TRBV5-4 to TRBJ2-7, with a tentative D call TRBD2 (5 bases). V was shortened by 0 bases and J by 4 bases, with 8 bases between the two germline ends. Germline loops: CDR1 SGHNT, CDR2 YYREEE (reference sequence). CDR3 length equals 13 residues. CDR3 in DNA: TGTGCCAGCAGCTTGGGGCAGCGGTACGAGCAGTACTTC. This gives the protein CASSLGQRYEQYF.

This chain joins TRBV30 and TRBJ1-1; no clear D. The CDR3 has 13 residues. Deletions cut 2 bases from V and 6 bases from J, with 13 bases between. In germline, CDR1 is GTSNPN, CDR2 SVGIG (reference sequence). This CDR3 reads CAWSTMAAAEAFF. CDR3 coding DNA: TGTGCCTGGAGTACAATGGCGGCCGCTGAAGCTTTCTTT.

This chain joins TRBV10-2 and TRBJ2-5; D not certain. There are 11 residues in the CDR3. V was cut by 5 bases and J by 4 bases, with 5 bases left in between. CDR1 and CDR2 (germline): WSHSY, SAAADI. CDR3 sequence: CASSRRETQYF. The CDR3 DNA reads TGCGCCAGCAGTAGGAGAGAGACCCAGTACTTC.

V and J are TRBV18 and TRBJ1-2; TRBD1 matches at 8 bases. The V segment lost 4 bases and the J segment 8 bases; nucleotides outside the gene matches: 9. The CDR3 has 14 amino acids. Germline V gene data show CDR1 as KGHSH and CDR2 as LQKENI. This CDR3 reads CASSLRQGIEGYTF. For the CDR3, the DNA is TGTGCCAGCTCACTTCGACAGGGGATAGAGGGCTACACCTTC.

The chain employs TRBV6-6 and TRBJ1-3; D is unresolved. Germline V lookup: CDR1 MNHNY, CDR2 SVGAGI (reference sequence). The CDR3 spans 15 residues. Trimming removed 2 bases from V and 8 bases from J, with 16 bases in between. This chain's CDR3 is CASSYQGGWSDTIYF. CDR3 sequence (DNA): TGTGCCAGCAGTTACCAAGGCGGGTGGAGCGACACCATATATTTT.

The chain couples TRBV7-2 to TRBJ2-5, with 8 bases identical to TRBD1. Per the germline V gene, CDR1 is SGHTA and CDR2 is FQGNSA. The V and J ends lost 4 bases and 5 bases, in that order; junction bases with no gene match: 6. The CDR3 has 14 amino acids. CDR3 coding DNA: TGTGCCAGCAGCTACAACAGGGGGTACGAGACCCAGTACTTC. Protein: CASSYNRGYETQYF.

V usage is TRBV10-1 and J usage is TRBJ2-3; the match to TRBD1 covers 10 bases. V gave up 6 bases and J gave up 6 bases; unmatched junction bases: 9. CDR3 length equals 15 residues. Germline CDR1 is WNHNN and CDR2 is SYGVQD (reference sequence). The DNA of the CDR3 is TGCGCCAGCAGGGAAGGACAGGGGGATCTGGATACGCAGTATTTT. It translates to CASREGQGDLDTQYF.